The clone carrying this T cell receptor beta chain appeared many times. For donors with ophthalmopathy, the disease showed moderate-to-severe activity, reached CAS ≥3 and NOSPECS ≥4, and had lasted under 3 months. The sample is drawn from a study of Graves' ophthalmopathy and Graves' hyperthyroidism. Study at large: Peripheral blood sampling occurred at initial diagnosis, before any treatment.

Investigators amplified TCR beta CDR3 regions from RNA transcripts. RT-PCR was first run with HTBI primers, then multiplex PCR in a second round. MiXCR, run by TCRdb on the multiplex PCR reads, gives a single entry per CDR3 protein. The sample has about 370,000 distinct CDR3 sequences, 18% seen once; the top ten hold more than 1.5%. V gave up 8 bases and J gave up 7 bases, with 12 bases separating them. Germline V lookup: CDR1 MNHEY, CDR2 SVGEGT. The CDR3 is 13 residues long. The sequenced sample consisted of peripheral blood. The chain combines TRBV6-2 or TRBV6-3 with TRBJ1-6, with D possibly TRBD1 on 6 matching bases. This TCR came from a young woman with Graves' ophthalmopathy. CDR3 sequence: CASCRTANSPLHF. CDR3 sequence (DNA): TGTGCCAGCTGCCGGACAGCGAATTCACCCCTCCACTTT.